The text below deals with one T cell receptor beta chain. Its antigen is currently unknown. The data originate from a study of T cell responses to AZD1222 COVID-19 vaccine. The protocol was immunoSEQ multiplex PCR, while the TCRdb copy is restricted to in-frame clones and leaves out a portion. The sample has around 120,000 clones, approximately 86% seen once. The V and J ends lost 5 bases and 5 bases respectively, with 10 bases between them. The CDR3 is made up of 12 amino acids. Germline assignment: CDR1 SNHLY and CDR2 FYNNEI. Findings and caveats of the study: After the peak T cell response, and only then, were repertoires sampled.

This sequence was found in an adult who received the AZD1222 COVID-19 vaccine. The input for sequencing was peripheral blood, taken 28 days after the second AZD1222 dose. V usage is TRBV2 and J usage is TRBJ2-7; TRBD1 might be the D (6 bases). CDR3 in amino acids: CASSTGPHEQYF. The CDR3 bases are TGTGCCAGCAGTACAGGGCCCCACGAGCAGTACTTC.